The source of this TCR beta chain is a study of T-cell reconstitution after alpha-beta-depleted transplantation in children (dated by TCRdb to 2015 to 2016). Turning to the overall study: The study quantitatively tracked T-cell immune reconstitution after TCRalphabeta/CD19-depleted allogeneic hematopoietic cell transplantation in children using TCR repertoire profiling. Findings and caveats that apply to the study as a whole: In some patients, the high TCRbeta diversity seen at day 60 was put down to recipient T cells and intrathymic progenitors that had survived conditioning. The apparently early recovery of alphabetaT-cell counts about two months after transplant reportedly depended on only several hundred rapidly expanded clones that came from non-depleted graft cells. Over the following months the frequencies of hyperexpanded clones went down, and after one year T-cell counts and TCRbeta diversity were mostly credited to newly produced T cells.

The treatment or condition label on this specimen signifies: allogeneic hematopoietic cell transplantation with graft depleted of TCRalphabeta T cells and CD19 B cells. TCRalphabeta/CD19-depleted allogeneic hematopoietic cell grafts were given to the transplant recipients, all of whom were children. V gives up 7 bases and J gives up 0 bases, and the segment between their germline ends measures 10 bases. The germline V gene supplies CDR1 SQVTM and CDR2 ANQGSEA. The CDR3 contains 13 residues, cysteine and phenylalanine counted. Only the CDR3 part of the read is kept: 39 bases, read in frame from the first base. Library preparation employed PCR. TCRdb shows the sequencer as Illumina HiSeq 2500. Molecular barcoding was employed in the preparation of TCR libraries, with unique molecular identifiers being used to normalize TCRbeta repertoire quantification. The raw public data were reprocessed by TCRdb itself: fastp quality trimming at Q25, MiXCR clonotype calling, in-frame beta chains only. Rows merge per CDR3 protein into single entries with the most common DNA and genes. Counted in this sample were hundreds of thousands of distinct CDR3 sequences; 13% of them appeared once. Jointly, the top ten make up roughly 0.77% of the sample.

As for this clonotype: Its antigen is unknown. No clone much larger than this one lies a single base away; base qualities are absent.

This chain is built from TRBV29-1 and TRBJ1-3, with the D gene not clear enough to name. This sequence originates from a girl aged 2-10 years with congenital amegakaryocytic thrombocytopenia, due to receive a stem cell transplant. The material sequenced was PBMCs, taken before TCRalphabeta/CD19-depleted stem cell transplant. The nucleotide sequence reads TGCAGCGGATATTCTAGCTCTGGAAACACCATATATTTT. Its protein is CSGYSSSGNTIYF.